The 30 T cell receptor beta chains in this list originate from one sample, sequenced in a study of T-cell reconstitution after alpha-beta-depleted transplantation in children. Unique molecular identifiers were incorporated into the prepared TCRbeta library. TCRdb recomputed calls from the PCR reads with MiXCR, one row per CDR3 protein. The table records fewer than 500,000 distinct CDR3 sequences, about 45% of them present only once. This material consisted of PBMCs, taken before TCRalphabeta/CD19-depleted stem cell transplant. All receptors come from a girl aged 2-10 years with aplastic anemia, due to receive a stem cell transplant.

This clonotype was counted between two and nine times. The chain is built from TRBV6-5 and TRBJ2-1, with 11 positions matching TRBD2. Germline assignment: CDR1 MNHEY and CDR2 SVGAGI. The CDR3 is made up of 17 amino acids. Trimming took 0 bases from V and 8 from J; bases not matched to a gene: 9. DNA for the CDR3: TGTGCCAGCAGTTACTCGAAGGGTAGCGGGAGGGATGATGAGCAGTTCTTC. Its protein is CASSYSKGSGRDDEQFF.

This clonotype was seen only once. An end of the junction differs from the germline gene, which may be a read error. The rearrangement links TRBV5-1 to TRBJ1-1; possibly TRBD1 for D (5 bases). CDR3 length: 14 residues. Germline V gene sequence: CDR1 SGHRS, CDR2 YFSETQ. The CDR3 bases are TGCGCCAGCAGCTTGGCACAGGTGAACACTGAAGCTCTCTTT. Translating gives CASSLAQVNTEALF. Full variable domain (outside the CDR3, taken from reference TRBV5-1 and TRBJ1-1): KAGVTQTPRYLIKTRGQQVTLSCSPISGHRSVSWYQQTPGQGLQFLFEYFSETQRNKGNFPGRFSGRQFSNSRSEMNVSTLELGDSALYLCASSLAQVNTEALFGQGTRLTVV.

This chain uses TRBV5-5 with TRBJ2-7, with 7 nucleotides matching TRBD2. Trimming removed 4 bases from V and 2 bases from J; junction bases left unmatched: 9. From germline, CDR1 is SGHKS and CDR2 YYEKEE (reference sequence). This CDR3 contains 15 residues. The CDR3 spells CASSPIQSGAYEQYF. As DNA, the CDR3 is TGTGCCAGCAGCCCTATCCAGAGCGGGGCCTACGAGCAGTACTTC.

This chain links TRBV5-4 with TRBJ2-7; possible D gene TRBD2, 5 bases. Trimming took 6 bases from V and 5 from J, leaving 24 bases between them. Germline V gene lookup returns CDR1 SGHNT and CDR2 YYREEE (reference sequence). There are 16 residues in the CDR3. CDR3 bases: TGTGCCAGCATACTCGGACCCGGAGGTTCCTTGGACGAGCAGTACTTC. Translated, it gives CASILGPGGSLDEQYF.

This clonotype has a handful of counts. V is TRBV29-1 and J is TRBJ2-7; D gene unclear. The germline V and J ends were trimmed by 5 bases and 3 bases, with 20 bases remaining between them. CDR3 size: 15 residues. Germline V gene data show CDR1 as SQVTM and CDR2 as ANQGSEA. Here the CDR3 reads CSVSLTYGLVYEQYF. The CDR3 DNA sequence: TGCAGCGTTTCCCTAACATACGGGCTGGTCTACGAGCAGTACTTC.

There are many counts of this clonotype. The V call is TRBV28, the J call TRBJ2-1; 8 positions match TRBD2. There are 15 residues in the CDR3. V was clipped by 5 bases and J by 7 bases; unmatched bases: 10. The germline V gene has CDR1 MDHEN and CDR2 SYDVKM. As DNA, the CDR3 is TGTGCCAGCAGTAGACTAGCGCGCCCCCGGAATGAGCAGTTCTTC. It specifies CASSRLARPRNEQFF.

This clonotype was found a few times. The genes are TRBV27 and TRBJ2-1, with a tentative D call TRBD2 (7 bases). Between the trimmed V and J ends, which lost 5 bases and 3 bases, there was a span of 17 bases. The CDR3 contains 16 residues. CDR1 is MNHEY and CDR2 is SMNVEV in the germline V gene (reference sequence). DNA for the CDR3: TGTGCCAGCAGTGGGTGGGGGGGGCGGAGCTACAATGAGCAGTTCTTC. Translated: CASSGWGGRSYNEQFF.

This clonotype was seen a few times. The rearrangement links TRBV24-1 to TRBJ2-5; 12 positions match TRBD1. Germline CDR1 and CDR2: KGHDR and SFDVKD. With V trimmed by 3 bases and J by 1 base, 8 bases remained unmatched. CDR3 length: 18 amino acids. This CDR3 reads CATSDPSGQGAIQETQYF. As DNA, the CDR3 is TGTGCCACCAGTGATCCCTCGGGACAGGGGGCAATCCAAGAGACCCAGTACTTC.

The J gene is TRBJ2-7, the V gene TRBV20-1; 8 bases map to TRBD2. This CDR3 has 14 residues. V lost 5 bases and J lost 0; bases outside the gene matches: 6. Germline loops: CDR1 DFQATT, CDR2 SNEGSKA (reference sequence). CDR3 protein: CSAHSGASSYEQYF. The CDR3 region has the DNA TGCAGTGCTCATAGCGGGGCAAGCTCCTACGAGCAGTACTTC.

In its sample, this clonotype was seen a few times. The CDR3, as DNA: TGCGCCAGCAGCTTTTCCACAGGGGGCGCGGGGAATTCACCCCTCCACTTT. It translates to CASSFSTGGAGNSPLHF. V usage is TRBV5-1 and J usage is TRBJ1-6; 9 nucleotides match TRBD1. Germline-derived CDR1 and CDR2 are SGHRS and YFSETQ. CDR3 length: 17 amino acids. J was trimmed by 7 bases and V by 2 bases; bases with no gene match: 10.

This clonotype was found many times. The V and J genes are TRBV5-1 and TRBJ2-1; 11 bases align to TRBD2. Germline V CDR1 and CDR2: SGHRS, YFSETQ. Trimming took 0 bases from V and 7 from J; bases not matched to a gene: 6. The CDR3 consists of 16 residues. CDR3 nucleotide sequence: TGCGCCAGCAGCTTGGATAGCGGGAGGGCGGTTAATGAGCAGTTCTTC. Translation gives CASSLDSGRAVNEQFF. Filled out from reference TRBV5-1 and TRBJ2-1, the complete variable domain reads KAGVTQTPRYLIKTRGQQVTLSCSPISGHRSVSWYQQTPGQGLQFLFEYFSETQRNKGNFPGRFSGRQFSNSRSEMNVSTLELGDSALYLCASSLDSGRAVNEQFFGPGTRLTVL.

The chain uses TRBV5-1 and TRBJ2-2; D ambiguous. Trimming left V 2 bases short and J 4 bases short, with 9 bases between. The CDR3 has 14 residues. The V gene's germline CDR1 is SGHRS and CDR2 YFSETQ. CDR3 residues: CASSLGPATGELFF. The DNA of the CDR3 is TGCGCCAGCAGCTTAGGGCCGGCCACCGGGGAGCTGTTTTTT. The whole variable domain, filled in from reference TRBV5-1 and TRBJ2-2, reads KAGVTQTPRYLIKTRGQQVTLSCSPISGHRSVSWYQQTPGQGLQFLFEYFSETQRNKGNFPGRFSGRQFSNSRSEMNVSTLELGDSALYLCASSLGPATGELFFGEGSRLTVL.

The chain joins TRBV20-1 to TRBJ2-3; TRBD1 agrees at 11 bases. This CDR3 is built from 14 residues. V lost 6 bases and J lost 4; bases outside the gene matches: 6. The V gene's germline CDR1 is DFQATT and CDR2 SNEGSKA (reference sequence). DNA for the CDR3: TGCAGTGCCCACGGACAGGGGGCCGCAGATACGCAGTATTTT. It codes for CSAHGQGAADTQYF.

This rearrangement joins TRBV7-9 to TRBJ2-2, with 9 bases identical to TRBD1. V trimming: 5 bases; J trimming: 5 bases; junction bases outside the gene matches: 9. The CDR3 totals 16 residues. Germline V gives CDR1 SEHNR, CDR2 FQNEAQ (reference sequence). The CDR3 DNA reads as TGTGCCAGCAGCCACCCGGGACAGGGCGGAACCGGGGAGCTGTTTTTT. Translation gives CASSHPGQGGTGELFF.

This clonotype appeared once. The chain carries TRBV3-1 and TRBJ1-6, with a weak D call TRBD1 (5 bases). The V and J ends lost 1 base and 7 bases respectively, with 11 bases between them. From germline, CDR1 is LGHDT and CDR2 YNNKEL (reference sequence). The CDR3 extends over 15 amino acids. The DNA of the CDR3 is TGTGCCAGCAGCCAAGTCGCGGGGGAGAATTCACCCCTCCACTTT. Encoded protein: CASSQVAGENSPLHF.

This clonotype was counted once. The V and J genes are TRBV27 and TRBJ2-2, with D perhaps matching TRBD1 (6 bases). Germline V gene data show CDR1 as MNHEY and CDR2 as SMNVEV (reference sequence). The CDR3 has 16 amino acids. V was pared by 6 bases and J by 4 bases, with 18 bases between. CDR3 DNA: TGTGCCAGCAGGCGCGAACCGACAGGACCCACCGGGGAGCTGTTTTTT. It encodes CASRREPTGPTGELFF.

This rearrangement joins TRBV4-2 to TRBJ2-7; 7 bases are a match to TRBD1. Trimming at V came to 3 bases and at J to 3 bases, leaving 8 bases not matched to a gene. This CDR3 spans 15 amino acids. Germline V gene sequence: CDR1 LGHNA, CDR2 YNFKEQ. The CDR3 DNA reads TGTGCCAGCAGCCAGGCTCCGGGACAGAACTACGAGCAGTACTTC. Translated, it gives CASSQAPGQNYEQYF.

The chain employs TRBV13 and TRBJ2-7; a possible D gene is TRBD2 (5 bases). The germline V gene has CDR1 PRHDT and CDR2 FYEKMQ (reference sequence). With 2 bases removed from V and 5 bases from J, the gap between germline ends came to 10 bases. There are 13 residues in the CDR3. DNA for the CDR3: TGTGCCAGCAGCTTACGGGGAATCCACGAGCAGTACTTC. The encoded protein is CASSLRGIHEQYF.

This sequence joins TRBV10-3 and TRBJ1-2, with a tentative D call TRBD1 (5 bases). CDR1 ENHRY and CDR2 SYGVKD come from the germline V gene. V was shortened by 0 bases and J by 8 bases, with 16 bases between the two germline ends. The CDR3 consists of 15 residues. The CDR3: CAISESPGPSVGYTF. In DNA form, the CDR3 reads TGTGCCATCAGTGAGTCGCCGGGACCCTCTGTCGGCTACACCTTC.

The chain uses TRBV6-5 and TRBJ1-6; no clear D gene. The CDR3 has 15 residues. The V and J ends lost 8 bases and 6 bases respectively, with 17 bases between them. Germline CDR1 is MNHEY and CDR2 is SVGAGI. CDR3 protein: CASEFGPGFNSPLHF. In DNA, the CDR3 is TGTGCCAGCGAGTTTGGCCCCGGATTTAATTCACCCCTCCACTTT.

This clonotype was counted ten times or more. The chain is built from TRBV7-9 and TRBJ2-2; D call uncertain. V was pared by 2 bases and J by 10 bases, with 14 bases between. Germline loops: CDR1 SEHNR, CDR2 FQNEAQ (reference sequence). There are 14 residues in the CDR3. The CDR3 loop reads CASSLSRSVLELFF. DNA of the CDR3: TGTGCCAGCAGCTTATCGAGGTCCGTTCTGGAGCTGTTTTTT.

This clonotype was detected only a few times. The V gene is TRBV7-2, the J gene TRBJ2-7, with 9 nucleotides matching TRBD2. CDR1 SGHTA and CDR2 FQGNSA come from the germline V gene. V dropped 5 bases and J dropped 2; count of bases not matched to a gene: 7. The CDR3 extends over 15 amino acids. Here the CDR3 DNA reads TGTGCCAGCAGCCTCCATAGCGGGGGAACCTACGAGCAGTACTTC. The encoded protein is CASSLHSGGTYEQYF. Complete variable domain (other parts from reference TRBV7-2 and TRBJ2-7): GAGVSQSPSNKVTEKGKDVELRCDPISGHTALYWYRQSLGQGLEFLIYFQGNSAPDKSGLPSDRFSAERTGGSVSTLTIQRTQQEDSAVYLCASSLHSGGTYEQYFGPGTRLTVT.

The CDR3, as DNA: TGTGCCAGCAGCCCCAATACAGGGGGCTATGGCTACACCTTC. Encoded protein: CASSPNTGGYGYTF. The chain combines TRBV7-2 with TRBJ1-2; 8 nucleotides match TRBD1. Trimming took 5 bases from V and 4 from J; bases not matched to a gene: 6. This CDR3 has 14 residues. CDR1 and CDR2 from the germline V gene are SGHTA and FQGNSA. Full variable domain (rest looked up from reference TRBV7-2 and TRBJ1-2): GAGVSQSPSNKVTEKGKDVELRCDPISGHTALYWYRQSLGQGLEFLIYFQGNSAPDKSGLPSDRFSAERTGGSVSTLTIQRTQQEDSAVYLCASSPNTGGYGYTFGSGTRLTVV.

This clonotype came up a few times. The chain has TRBV9 and TRBJ2-5, with 12 bases aligning to TRBD2. The trim removed 0 bases at V and 4 bases at J, leaving 4 bases unmatched. This CDR3 contains 16 residues. The germline V gene encodes CDR1 SGDLS and CDR2 YYNGEE. This CDR3 is CASSVERLAGVETQYF. The DNA for the CDR3 is TGTGCCAGCAGCGTAGAACGACTAGCGGGAGTAGAGACCCAGTACTTC. The full variable domain, its missing parts supplied by reference TRBV9 and TRBJ2-5, is DSGVTQTPKHLITATGQRVTLRCSPRSGDLSVYWYQQSLDQGLQFLIQYYNGEERAKGNILERFSAQQFPDLHSELNLSSLELGDSALYFCASSVERLAGVETQYFGPGTRLLVL.

The sample holds many counts of this clonotype. The chain links TRBV12-3 or TRBV12-4 to TRBJ2-2; 7 nucleotides agree with TRBD2. This CDR3 has 15 residues. The junction had 3 bases not matched to a gene; V was cut back by 2 bases and J by 3 bases. CDR3 in amino acids: CASSLTLADTGELFF. The CDR3 DNA follows: TGTGCCAGCAGTTTAACGCTAGCGGACACCGGGGAGCTGTTTTTT.

The J gene is TRBJ1-1, the V gene TRBV12-3 or TRBV12-4; 8 bases fit TRBD1. The CDR3 sequence is 16 residues long. The trim removed 5 bases at V and 0 bases at J, leaving 8 bases unmatched. This CDR3 reads CASSVGRQGMNTEAFF. As DNA, the CDR3 is TGTGCCAGCAGTGTAGGACGACAGGGGATGAACACTGAAGCTTTCTTT.

This clonotype was counted ten times or more. V is TRBV5-5 and J is TRBJ2-3, with 7 bases matching TRBD2. Germline V CDR1 and CDR2: SGHKS, YYEKEE (reference sequence). Losses at the gene ends were 4 bases for V and 4 bases for J; bases not matched to a gene: 9. CDR3 size: 15 residues. The CDR3 DNA reads as TGTGCCAGCAGCCCAGGCGCGGCGGGAGCAGATACGCAGTATTTT. Protein product: CASSPGAAGADTQYF.

The CDR3 nucleotides read TGCAGTGCTAGAACCCCAGGGGGCGGCAATCAGCCCCAGCATTTT. Its translation: CSARTPGGGNQPQHF. The V call is TRBV20-1, the J call TRBJ1-5; the match to TRBD1 covers 8 bases. Germline V lookup: CDR1 DFQATT, CDR2 SNEGSKA (reference sequence). This CDR3 is built from 15 residues. V trimming: 2 bases; J trimming: 2 bases; junction bases outside the gene matches: 5.

The sample holds a few counts of this clonotype. V and J are TRBV30 and TRBJ2-2, with TRBD2 identical over 8 bases. CDR1 and CDR2 from the germline V gene are GTSNPN and SVGIG (reference sequence). J lost 3 bases, V lost 2 bases, and 11 bases had no gene match. The CDR3 is 17 amino acids. The CDR3 DNA reads as TGTGCCTGGAGTACCCGGGAGGGGCCTAGAGACACCGGGGAGCTGTTTTTT. Protein: CAWSTREGPRDTGELFF. Together with reference TRBV30 and TRBJ2-2, the CDR3 gives the full variable domain: SQTIHQWPATLVQPVGSPLSLECTVEGTSNPNLYWYRQAAGRGLQLLFYSVGIGQISSEVPQNLSASRPQDRQFILSSKKLLLSDSGFYLCAWSTREGPRDTGELFFGEGSRLTVL.

The V and J genes are TRBV5-6 and TRBJ2-3; 9 bases fit TRBD2. Germline CDR1 SGHDT, CDR2 YYEEEE. V was clipped by 1 base and J by 7 bases; unmatched bases: 4. The CDR3 is made up of 14 amino acids. CDR3 sequence (DNA): TGTGCCAGCAGCTTGAGGGCGGGGGGGAATACGCAGTATTTT. Translation: CASSLRAGGNTQYF.